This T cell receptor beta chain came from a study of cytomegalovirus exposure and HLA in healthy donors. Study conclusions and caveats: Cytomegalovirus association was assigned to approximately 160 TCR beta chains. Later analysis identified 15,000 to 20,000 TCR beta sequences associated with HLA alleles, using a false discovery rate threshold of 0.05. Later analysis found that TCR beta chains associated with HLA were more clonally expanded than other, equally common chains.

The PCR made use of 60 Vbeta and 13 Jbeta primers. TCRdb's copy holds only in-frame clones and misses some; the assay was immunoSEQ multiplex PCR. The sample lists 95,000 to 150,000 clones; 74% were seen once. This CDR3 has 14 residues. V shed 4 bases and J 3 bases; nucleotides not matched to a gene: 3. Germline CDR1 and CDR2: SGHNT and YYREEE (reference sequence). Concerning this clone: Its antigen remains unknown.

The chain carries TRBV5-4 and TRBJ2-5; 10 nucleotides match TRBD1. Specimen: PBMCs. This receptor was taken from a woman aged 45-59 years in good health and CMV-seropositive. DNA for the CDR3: TGTGCCAGCAGCCGACAGGGGGCGGAAGAGACCCAGTACTTC. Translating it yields CASSRQGAEETQYF.